The 32 T cell receptor beta chains presented below share a single source sample, sequenced in a study of T cells in localized non-small cell lung cancer. The table came from immunoSEQ multiplex PCR; TCRdb's copy has only in-frame clones and leaves some out. Among around 78,000 clones listed, more than 75% were seen once. Sequencing used peripheral blood, obtained before any cancer treatment. Every receptor here comes from a female donor of 60 years or more with stage I lung adenocarcinoma.

This rearrangement joins TRBV6-5 to TRBJ1-5, with D possibly TRBD1 on 6 matching bases. The CDR3 is 14 amino acids. V lost 8 bases and J 6 bases, leaving 17 bases between the germline ends. Germline loops: CDR1 MNHEY, CDR2 SVGAGI. This CDR3 reads CASHQQGLGQPQHF. For the CDR3, the DNA is TGTGCCAGCCACCAACAGGGCCTGGGTCAGCCCCAGCATTTT.

The chain couples TRBV30 to TRBJ2-6; the D gene could be TRBD1 or TRBD2 (6 bases each). This CDR3 is 17 amino acids long. Germline V CDR1 and CDR2: GTSNPN, SVGIG (reference sequence). V lost 2 bases to trimming and J lost 0 bases, with 14 bases between them. CDR3 nucleotides: TGTGCCTGGAGTCCTCCGGGGGCCCCCTCTGGGGCCAACGTCCTGACTTTC. Its protein product is CAWSPPGAPSGANVLTF. Supplemented by reference TRBV30 and TRBJ2-6, the full variable domain reads SQTIHQWPATLVQPVGSPLSLECTVEGTSNPNLYWYRQAAGRGLQLLFYSVGIGQISSEVPQNLSASRPQDRQFILSSKKLLLSDSGFYLCAWSPPGAPSGANVLTFGAGSRLTVL.

The chain carries TRBV25-1 and TRBJ1-1; D might be TRBD1 (6 bases). There are 11 residues in the CDR3. Germline-derived CDR1 and CDR2 are MGHDK and SYGVNS. V lost 6 bases and J lost 8, with 10 bases in between. The CDR3 coding sequence is TGTGCCAGCAGAGGGGGGGCCGAAGCTTTCTTT. Protein product: CASRGGAEAFF.

This sequence joins TRBV6-1 and TRBJ1-1, with 9 bases identical to TRBD1. V gave up 3 bases and J gave up 4 bases; unmatched junction bases: 9. CDR3 length: 16 residues. Germline V gene data show CDR1 as MNHNS and CDR2 as SASEGT. The CDR3 DNA is TGTGCCAGCAGTGATGGACAGGGGTATAGAGGCACTGAAGCTTTCTTT. Its protein product is CASSDGQGYRGTEAFF.

The CDR3 reads CASSLVGDRGYEQYF. Written as DNA, the CDR3 is TGTGCCAGCAGCTTAGTAGGGGACAGGGGCTACGAGCAGTACTTC. J is TRBJ2-7 and V is TRBV7-2; 10 nucleotides match TRBD1. Germline V gene data show CDR1 as SGHTA and CDR2 as FQGNSA. This CDR3 comprises 15 residues. The ends lost 1 base at V and 3 bases at J; junction bases unmatched: 3.

This chain connects TRBV2 to TRBJ2-2; 9 positions match TRBD1. CDR3 length: 14 residues. After removal of 7 bases from V and 5 bases from J, the junction contained 5 bases not matched to a gene. Germline-derived CDR1 and CDR2 are SNHLY and FYNNEI. The CDR3: CASTGGQGTGELFF. In DNA form, the CDR3 reads TGTGCCAGCACTGGAGGACAGGGGACCGGGGAGCTGTTTTTT.

The J gene is TRBJ1-1, the V gene TRBV2, with D possibly matching TRBD1 (6 bases). The CDR3 totals 14 residues. Looked up from germline, CDR1 is SNHLY and CDR2 is FYNNEI. V lost 5 bases and J lost 2, with 12 bases in between. The CDR3 DNA sequence: TGTGCCAGCAGTTTACAGGGAGTTAACACTGAAGCTTTCTTT. As protein: CASSLQGVNTEAFF.

The chain is built from TRBV19 and TRBJ2-3; 8 bases agree with TRBD2. The CDR3 spans 14 residues. Germline lookup yields CDR1 LNHDA and CDR2 SQIVND (reference sequence). V was pared by 7 bases and J by 4 bases, with 7 bases of the junction left unmatched. CDR3 loop: CASTGVGRADTQYF. The CDR3 DNA sequence: TGTGCCAGTACCGGGGTCGGGAGGGCAGATACGCAGTATTTT.

The chain is built from TRBV6-1 and TRBJ2-2; 11 positions match TRBD2. J was trimmed by 5 bases and V by 2 bases; bases with no gene match: 7. Germline-derived CDR1 and CDR2 are MNHNS and SASEGT. The CDR3 extends over 17 amino acids. Here the CDR3 DNA reads TGTGCCAGCAGTGAAACGACTAGCGGGAAGGTTACCGGGGAGCTGTTTTTT. This codes for CASSETTSGKVTGELFF.

V is TRBV28 and J is TRBJ2-4; D ambiguous. Per germline, CDR1 MDHEN and CDR2 SYDVKM. The CDR3 consists of 14 residues. V shed 6 bases and J shed 1 base, with 10 bases lying between them. Here the CDR3 reads CASRGYAAKNIQYF. The CDR3 DNA reads TGTGCCAGCAGGGGGTATGCGGCCAAAAACATTCAGTACTTC.

The chain links TRBV30 to TRBJ2-2; no clear D gene. Germline V CDR1 and CDR2: GTSNPN, SVGIG (reference sequence). V was shortened by 7 bases and J by 6 bases, with 18 bases between the two germline ends. The CDR3 runs 14 residues. Here the CDR3 reads CASLSDFSAGELFF. CDR3 DNA sequence: TGTGCCTCCCTATCCGACTTCTCGGCCGGGGAGCTGTTTTTT. Based on the CDR3 plus reference TRBV30 and TRBJ2-2, the full variable domain is SQTIHQWPATLVQPVGSPLSLECTVEGTSNPNLYWYRQAAGRGLQLLFYSVGIGQISSEVPQNLSASRPQDRQFILSSKKLLLSDSGFYLCASLSDFSAGELFFGEGSRLTVL.

The V gene is TRBV5-6, the J gene TRBJ2-1, with D unclear. V was pared by 1 base and J by 6 bases, with 11 bases between. The CDR3 is 14 amino acids. CDR1 and CDR2 (germline): SGHDT, YYEEEE. Here the CDR3 reads CASSLSRAPNEQFF. The CDR3 bases are TGTGCCAGCAGCTTGAGCCGGGCCCCCAATGAGCAGTTCTTC.

The chain carries TRBV5-4 and TRBJ2-5; D perhaps matches TRBD1 (6 bases). The CDR3 consists of 12 residues. V lost 3 bases to trimming and J lost 13 bases, with 16 bases between them. Germline CDR1 reads SGHNT; CDR2 reads YYREEE (reference sequence). Here the CDR3 DNA reads TGTGCCAGCAGCTCCCCAGGGGAATCCCTGTACTTC. It yields the protein CASSSPGESLYF.

The V call is TRBV7-9, the J call TRBJ2-3; D gene unclear. Germline lookup yields CDR1 SEHNR and CDR2 FQNEAQ (reference sequence). This CDR3 has 11 amino acids. V was trimmed by 4 bases and J by 2 bases, leaving 1 base between them. The CDR3 loop reads CASSSTDTQYF. CDR3 sequence (DNA): TGTGCCAGCAGCTCCACAGATACGCAGTATTTT.

In nucleotides, the CDR3 is TGTGCCAGTAGCGGGGGTAGCGGGAGAAGCACAGATACGCAGTATTTT. This translates into CASSGGSGRSTDTQYF. V usage is TRBV19 and J usage is TRBJ2-3; 9 bases match TRBD2. Germline V gene data show CDR1 as LNHDA and CDR2 as SQIVND (reference sequence). The CDR3 runs to 16 residues. The V gene end was trimmed by 6 bases and the J gene end by 0 bases; junction bases not matched to a gene: 7. The complete variable domain, with remaining parts taken from reference TRBV19 and TRBJ2-3, reads DGGITQSPKYLFRKEGQNVTLSCEQNLNHDAMYWYRQDPGQGLRLIYYSQIVNDFQKGDIAEGYSVSREKKESFPLTVTSAQKNPTAFYLCASSGGSGRSTDTQYFGPGTRLTVL.

The J gene is TRBJ1-1, the V gene TRBV18, with D perhaps TRBD1 (6 bases). Between the trimmed V and J ends, which lost 5 bases and 0 bases, there was a span of 7 bases. This CDR3 spans 13 amino acids. Per the germline V gene, CDR1 is KGHSH and CDR2 is LQKENI. DNA of the CDR3: TGTGCCAGCTCAGGGGGCATGAACACTGAAGCTTTCTTT. This encodes CASSGGMNTEAFF. Full variable domain (missing parts from reference TRBV18 and TRBJ1-1): NAGVMQNPRHLVRRRGQEARLRCSPMKGHSHVYWYRQLPEEGLKFMVYLQKENIIDESGMPKERFSAEFPKEGPSILRIQQVVRGDSAAYFCASSGGMNTEAFFGQGTRLTVV.

The gene calls are TRBV19 and TRBJ2-1, with 10 positions matching TRBD2. The CDR3 loop spans 16 amino acids. Trimming cost V 1 base and J 7 bases; bases outside gene matches: 7. From germline, CDR1 is LNHDA and CDR2 SQIVND (reference sequence). DNA for the CDR3: TGTGCCAGTAGTATAGGAGGTAGCGGGAGGTTGAATGAGCAGTTCTTC. Its translation: CASSIGGSGRLNEQFF.

A few counts support this clone. J is TRBJ2-6 and V is TRBV28; D remains ambiguous. V lost 3 bases, J lost 0 bases, and 12 bases lay in between. Germline V lookup: CDR1 MDHEN, CDR2 SYDVKM. The CDR3 is made up of 17 amino acids. CDR3 sequence reads: CASSLINYSSGANVLTF. The DNA for the CDR3 is TGTGCCAGCAGTTTGATCAACTACAGCTCTGGGGCCAACGTCCTGACTTTC.

This clone was seen a few times. J is TRBJ2-3 and V is TRBV7-7, with 12 positions matching TRBD2. V shed 5 bases, J shed 1 base, and the junction held 1 base outside the gene matches. Germline CDR1 SSHAT, CDR2 FNYEAQ (reference sequence). This CDR3 is 15 amino acids long. The CDR3 loop is CASSRTSGGTDTQYF. The CDR3 DNA sequence: TGTGCCAGCAGCCGGACTAGCGGGGGCACAGATACGCAGTATTTT.

This chain connects TRBV5-1 to TRBJ2-1; D unresolved. Trimming shortened V by 1 base and J by 6 bases, and 11 bases separated the two germline ends. Germline-derived CDR1 and CDR2 are SGHRS and YFSETQ. CDR3 length equals 14 residues. The CDR3 here is CASSLKRRLNEQFF. CDR3 nucleotides: TGCGCCAGCAGCTTGAAACGACGTCTCAATGAGCAGTTCTTC.

The chain carries TRBV29-1 and TRBJ1-2; D remains unclear. The CDR3 is made up of 12 amino acids. Germline values: CDR1 SQVTM, CDR2 ANQGSEA. Trimming pared 7 bases from V and 6 bases from J, leaving 15 bases between. The CDR3 region is CSARGRGDGYTF. The CDR3 bases are TGCAGCGCCCGCGGGCGGGGAGATGGCTACACCTTC.

The chain uses TRBV7-8 and TRBJ1-2; weak D call: TRBD1 (6 bases). The CDR3 runs to 15 residues. Germline V gene sequence: CDR1 SGHVS, CDR2 FQNEAQ. V was clipped by 5 bases and J by 3 bases, with 16 bases between them. Here the CDR3 reads CASSTRQDFHYGYTF. As DNA, the CDR3 is TGTGCCAGCAGCACCCGACAGGATTTCCACTATGGCTACACCTTC.

This clone was recorded only once. The chain is built from TRBV18 and TRBJ1-1; the D is unclear. CDR1 and CDR2 (germline): KGHSH, LQKENI. V was pared by 2 bases and J by 7 bases, with 11 bases between. This CDR3 is 13 amino acids long. CDR3 sequence (DNA): TGTGCCAGCTCACCAGTCGGGTCAGGTGAAGCTTTCTTT. It encodes CASSPVGSGEAFF.

As regards this clone: One end of the junction is discordant with germline, which a read error may explain. The chain joins TRBV7-2 to TRBJ1-2; a weak D match, TRBD1 (6 bases). CDR3 length: 12 amino acids. Germline lookup yields CDR1 SGHTA and CDR2 FQGNSA. CDR3 bases: TGTGCCAGCAGCTTAGAGGCCGGGGGCCCGAACTTC. It codes for CASSLEAGGPNF. The whole variable domain, remainder taken from reference TRBV7-2 and TRBJ1-2, is GAGVSQSPSNKVTEKGKDVELRCDPISGHTALYWYRQSLGQGLEFLIYFQGNSAPDKSGLPSDRFSAERTGGSVSTLTIQRTQQEDSAVYLCASSLEAGGPNFGSGTRLTVV.

The chain's CDR3 is CASRPRTGSGTEAFF. The DNA of the CDR3 is TGTGCCAGCAGGCCTAGGACAGGGAGCGGTACTGAAGCTTTCTTT. V and J are TRBV28 and TRBJ1-1, with 8 nucleotides matching TRBD1. The CDR3 is 15 amino acids. Trimming removed 6 bases from V and 5 bases from J; junction bases left unmatched: 11. Germline CDR1 MDHEN, CDR2 SYDVKM.

J is TRBJ2-1 and V is TRBV9; 9 nucleotides line up with TRBD2. The CDR3 spans 19 residues. J gave up 6 bases and V 0 bases, and 16 bases lay outside the gene matches. CDR1 SGDLS and CDR2 YYNGEE come from the germline V gene. The CDR3 loop is CASSVERWASGTPGNEQFF. The CDR3 nucleotides are TGTGCCAGCAGCGTAGAGAGGTGGGCTAGCGGGACCCCCGGCAATGAGCAGTTCTTC.

The rearrangement joins TRBV7-3 to TRBJ2-3; D may correspond to TRBD1 or TRBD2 (5 bases each). Trimming shortened V by 5 bases and J by 6 bases, and 15 bases separated the two germline ends. The germline V gene encodes CDR1 SGHTA and CDR2 FQGTGA. This CDR3 spans 14 amino acids. CDR3 amino acids: CASSLRDQTDTQYF. The CDR3 DNA sequence: TGTGCCAGCAGCCTCCGGGACCAAACCGATACGCAGTATTTT.

This rearrangement joins TRBV10-3 to TRBJ2-5; 7 positions match TRBD1. Germline V gives CDR1 ENHRY, CDR2 SYGVKD. The CDR3 consists of 16 residues. After removal of 3 bases from V and 3 bases from J, the junction contained 10 bases not matched to a gene. Here the CDR3 DNA reads TGTGCCATCAGTGATACTCAGGGACAGAGAAAAGAGACCCAGTACTTC. Protein: CAISDTQGQRKETQYF.

V usage is TRBV28 and J usage is TRBJ1-1, with D perhaps matching TRBD1 (5 bases). Per the germline V gene, CDR1 is MDHEN and CDR2 is SYDVKM. The V end was cut by 1 base, the J end by 5 bases, with 11 bases between. The CDR3 loop spans 14 amino acids. This chain's CDR3 is CASSLLTQGTEAFF. CDR3 nucleotide sequence: TGTGCCAGCAGTTTATTAACCCAGGGTACTGAAGCTTTCTTT.

This rearrangement joins TRBV7-9 to TRBJ2-7; the match to TRBD2 covers 7 bases. Trimming removed 5 bases from V and 3 bases from J; junction bases left unmatched: 16. This CDR3 spans 17 amino acids. CDR1 is SEHNR and CDR2 is FQNEAQ in the germline V gene (reference sequence). The CDR3 DNA sequence: TGTGCCAGCAGCCCCCCGCCGGGGGGTCAGTTAGGCTACGAGCAGTACTTC. As protein: CASSPPPGGQLGYEQYF.

The chain recombines TRBV28 with TRBJ2-7; 9 bases are shared with TRBD1. CDR3 length equals 14 residues. The germline V gene encodes CDR1 MDHEN and CDR2 SYDVKM. Trimming took 3 bases from V and 3 from J; bases not matched to a gene: 3. The CDR3: CASSFRTGDYEQYF. The CDR3 nucleotides read TGTGCCAGCAGTTTCCGGACAGGGGACTACGAGCAGTACTTC. Supplemented by reference TRBV28 and TRBJ2-7, the full variable domain reads DVKVTQSSRYLVKRTGEKVFLECVQDMDHENMFWYRQDPGLGLRLIYFSYDVKMKEKGDIPEGYSVSREKKERFSLILESASTNQTSMYLCASSFRTGDYEQYFGPGTRLTVT.

The chain uses TRBV7-9 and TRBJ1-2; D ambiguous. Germline CDR1 reads SEHNR; CDR2 reads FQNEAQ (reference sequence). The length of the CDR3 is 14 residues. Trimming removed 5 bases at V and 4 bases at J, with 14 bases between. DNA for the CDR3: TGTGCCAGCAGCCCCCCAGTCCCCCGCTATGGCTACACCTTC. Amino acids: CASSPPVPRYGYTF. Based on the CDR3 plus reference TRBV7-9 and TRBJ1-2, the full variable domain is DTGVSQNPRHKITKRGQNVTFRCDPISEHNRLYWYRQTLGQGPEFLTYFQNEAQLEKSRLLSDRFSAERPKGSFSTLEIQRTEQGDSAMYLCASSPPVPRYGYTFGSGTRLTVV.